This T cell receptor (beta chain) was captured in a study of PD-L1 blockade in urothelial cancer. Across the whole study: Study patients had been treated with 0 to 3 previous chemotherapy regimens. Analyses used blood from 3 weeks (second dose) and 6 weeks after treatment start. The study recovered a median of roughly 140,000 T cells per blood sample.

Produced via immunoSEQ multiplex PCR; TCRdb's table is partial and in-frame only. The profile covers tens of thousands of clones, with around 74% appearing a single time and roughly 10% taken by the ten largest. Trimming removed 0 bases from V and 3 bases from J, with 5 bases in between. The CDR3 covers 13 residues. Germline CDR1 is MGHRA and CDR2 is YSYEKL. Time point defined: pretreatment peripheral blood. Urothelial carcinoma, locally advanced or metastatic, affected the patients. The clonotype originates from a man aged 70-80 years with urothelial cancer. The sequenced sample was PBMCs, obtained around atezolizumab (anti-PD-L1) treatment. The V gene is TRBV4-1, the J gene TRBJ2-5; D ambiguous. CDR3 nucleotide sequence: TGCGCCAGCAGCCAAGATGAGGAAGAGACCCAGTACTTC. Translated: CASSQDEEETQYF.